The TCR beta chain described here comes from a study of OX40 agonist ivuxolimab in advanced cancers. This CDR3 has 12 residues. V was pared by 0 bases and J by 12 bases, with 10 bases between. CDR1 and CDR2 (germline): SGHNT, YYREEE (reference sequence). Produced via immunoSEQ multiplex PCR; TCRdb's table is partial and in-frame only. In the table there are some 57,000 clones, approximately 90% of which are singletons. The sequence was collected from an adult with an advanced solid tumor such as melanoma, head and neck, liver or kidney cancer. The chain carries TRBV5-4 and TRBJ2-4, with TRBD1 as a possible D gene (6 bases). Sequencing used CD4+ or CD8+ T cells sorted from blood, obtained in a trial of the OX40 agonist ivuxolimab. This chain's CDR3 is CASSLEDSDQYF. The DNA of the CDR3 is TGTGCCAGCAGCTTGGAGGACAGCGATCAGTACTTC.